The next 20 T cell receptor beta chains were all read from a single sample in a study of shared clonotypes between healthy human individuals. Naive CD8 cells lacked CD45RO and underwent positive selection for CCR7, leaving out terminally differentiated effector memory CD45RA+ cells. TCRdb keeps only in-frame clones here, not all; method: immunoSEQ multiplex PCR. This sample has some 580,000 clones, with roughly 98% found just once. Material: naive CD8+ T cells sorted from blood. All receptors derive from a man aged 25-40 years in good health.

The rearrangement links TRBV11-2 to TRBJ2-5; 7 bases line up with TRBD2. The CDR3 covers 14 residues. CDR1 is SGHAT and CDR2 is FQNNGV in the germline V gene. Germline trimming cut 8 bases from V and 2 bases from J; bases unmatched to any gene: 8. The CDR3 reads CASSLGRSQETQYF. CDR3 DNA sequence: TGTGCCAGCTCCCTCGGGAGGTCACAAGAGACCCAGTACTTC.

The CDR3 is CASSLPGRGNTEAFF. CDR3 DNA sequence: TGTGCCAGTAGTTTACCGGGACGAGGGAACACTGAAGCTTTCTTT. V usage is TRBV19 and J usage is TRBJ1-1, with a possible D match to TRBD1 (5 bases). V was pared by 5 bases and J by 1 base, with 14 bases between. CDR3 length equals 15 residues. Germline values: CDR1 LNHDA, CDR2 SQIVND (reference sequence).

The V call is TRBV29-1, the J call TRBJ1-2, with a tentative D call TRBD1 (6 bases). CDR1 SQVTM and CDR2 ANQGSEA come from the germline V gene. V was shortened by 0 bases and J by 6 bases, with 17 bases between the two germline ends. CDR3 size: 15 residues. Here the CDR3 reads CSVEDGQGRKNGYTF. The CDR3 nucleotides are TGCAGCGTTGAAGATGGGCAGGGGAGAAAGAATGGCTACACCTTC. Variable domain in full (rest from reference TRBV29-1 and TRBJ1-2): SAVISQKPSRDICQRGTSLTIQCQVDSQVTMMFWYRQQPGQSLTLIATANQGSEATYESGFVIDKFPISRPNLTFSTLTVSNMSPEDSSIYLCSVEDGQGRKNGYTFGSGTRLTVV.

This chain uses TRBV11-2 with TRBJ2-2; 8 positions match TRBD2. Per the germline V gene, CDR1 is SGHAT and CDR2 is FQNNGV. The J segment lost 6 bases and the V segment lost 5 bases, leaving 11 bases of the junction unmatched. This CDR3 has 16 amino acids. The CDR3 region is CASSIAGLVGPGELFF. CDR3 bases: TGTGCCAGCAGCATTGCGGGACTAGTAGGTCCCGGGGAGCTGTTTTTT.

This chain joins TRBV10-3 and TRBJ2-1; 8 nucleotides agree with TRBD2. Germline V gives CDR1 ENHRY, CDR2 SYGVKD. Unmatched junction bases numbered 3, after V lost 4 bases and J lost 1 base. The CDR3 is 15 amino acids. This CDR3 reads CAISAASGSYNEQFF. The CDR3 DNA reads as TGTGCCATCAGTGCGGCTAGCGGGTCCTACAATGAGCAGTTCTTC.

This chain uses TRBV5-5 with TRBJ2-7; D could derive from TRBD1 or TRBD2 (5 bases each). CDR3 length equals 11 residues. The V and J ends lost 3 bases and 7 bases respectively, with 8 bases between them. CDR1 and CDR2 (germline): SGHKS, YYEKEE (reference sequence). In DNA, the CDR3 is TGTGCCAGCAGCTGGGGGTGGGAGCAGTACTTC. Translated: CASSWGWEQYF. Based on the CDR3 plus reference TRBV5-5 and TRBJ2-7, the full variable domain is DAGVTQSPTHLIKTRGQQVTLRCSPISGHKSVSWYQQVLGQGPQFIFQYYEKEERGRGNFPDRFSARQFPNYSSELNVNALLLGDSALYLCASSWGWEQYFGPGTRLTVT.

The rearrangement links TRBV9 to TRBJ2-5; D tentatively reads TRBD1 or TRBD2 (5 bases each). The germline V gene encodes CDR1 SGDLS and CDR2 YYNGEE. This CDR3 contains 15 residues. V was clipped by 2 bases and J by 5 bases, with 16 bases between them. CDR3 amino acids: CASSVGARFEETQYF. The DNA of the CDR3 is TGTGCCAGCAGCGTCGGGGCTAGGTTCGAGGAGACCCAGTACTTC.

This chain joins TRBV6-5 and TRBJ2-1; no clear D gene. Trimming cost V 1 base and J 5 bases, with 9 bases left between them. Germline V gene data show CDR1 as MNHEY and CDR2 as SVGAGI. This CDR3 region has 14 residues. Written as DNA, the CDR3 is TGTGCCAGCAGTTACTATTCGAAAGACAATGAGCAGTTCTTC. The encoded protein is CASSYYSKDNEQFF.

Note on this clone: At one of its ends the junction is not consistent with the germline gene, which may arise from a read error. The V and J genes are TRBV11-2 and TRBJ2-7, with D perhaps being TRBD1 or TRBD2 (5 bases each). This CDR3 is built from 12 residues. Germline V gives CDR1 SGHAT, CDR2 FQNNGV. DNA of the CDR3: TGTGCCAGCACCTTATGGGGGAACGAGCAGTACTTC. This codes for CASTLWGNEQYF.

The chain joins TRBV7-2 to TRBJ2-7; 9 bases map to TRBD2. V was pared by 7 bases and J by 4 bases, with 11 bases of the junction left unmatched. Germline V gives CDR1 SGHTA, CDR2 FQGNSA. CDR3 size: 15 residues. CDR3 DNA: TGTGCCAGCAACATACCATGGCGGGAGGGTTACGAGCAGTACTTC. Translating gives CASNIPWREGYEQYF.

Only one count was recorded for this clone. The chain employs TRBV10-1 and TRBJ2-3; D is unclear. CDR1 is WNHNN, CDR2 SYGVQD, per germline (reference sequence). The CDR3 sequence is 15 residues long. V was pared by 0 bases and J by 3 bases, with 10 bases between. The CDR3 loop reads CASSESIGETDTQYF. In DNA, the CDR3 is TGCGCCAGCAGTGAGTCGATCGGAGAGACAGATACGCAGTATTTT.

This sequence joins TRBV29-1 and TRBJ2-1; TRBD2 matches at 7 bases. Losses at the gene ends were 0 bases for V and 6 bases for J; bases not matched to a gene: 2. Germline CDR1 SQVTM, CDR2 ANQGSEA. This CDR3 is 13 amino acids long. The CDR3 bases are TGCAGCGTTGAAGAGCGGGAGTTCAATGAGCAGTTCTTC. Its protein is CSVEEREFNEQFF.

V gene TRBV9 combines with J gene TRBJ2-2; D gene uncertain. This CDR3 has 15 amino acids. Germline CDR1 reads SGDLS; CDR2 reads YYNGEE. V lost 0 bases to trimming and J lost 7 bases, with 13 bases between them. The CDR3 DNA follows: TGTGCCAGCAGCGTAGAGGCAGGATTAGGCGGGGAGCTGTTTTTT. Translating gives CASSVEAGLGGELFF. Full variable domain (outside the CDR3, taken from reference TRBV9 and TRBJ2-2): DSGVTQTPKHLITATGQRVTLRCSPRSGDLSVYWYQQSLDQGLQFLIQYYNGEERAKGNILERFSAQQFPDLHSELNLSSLELGDSALYFCASSVEAGLGGELFFGEGSRLTVL.

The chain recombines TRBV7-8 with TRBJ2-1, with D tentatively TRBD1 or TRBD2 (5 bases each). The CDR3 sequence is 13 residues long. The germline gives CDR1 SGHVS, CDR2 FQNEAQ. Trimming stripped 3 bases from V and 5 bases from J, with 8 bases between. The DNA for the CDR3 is TGTGCCAGCAGCTTGGGACCCAACAATGAGCAGTTCTTC. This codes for CASSLGPNNEQFF.

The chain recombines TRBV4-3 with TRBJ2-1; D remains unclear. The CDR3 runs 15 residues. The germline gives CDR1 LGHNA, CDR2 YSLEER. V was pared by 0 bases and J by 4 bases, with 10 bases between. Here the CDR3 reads CASSQDAGQYNEQFF. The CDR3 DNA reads TGCGCCAGCAGCCAAGATGCTGGGCAGTACAATGAGCAGTTCTTC.

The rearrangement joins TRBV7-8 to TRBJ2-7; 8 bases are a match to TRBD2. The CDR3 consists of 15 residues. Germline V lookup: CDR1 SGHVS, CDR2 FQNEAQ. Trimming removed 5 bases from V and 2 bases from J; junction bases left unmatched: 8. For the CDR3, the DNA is TGTGCCAGCAGCCCCCGTTTAGCGGGAACCTACGAGCAGTACTTC. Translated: CASSPRLAGTYEQYF.

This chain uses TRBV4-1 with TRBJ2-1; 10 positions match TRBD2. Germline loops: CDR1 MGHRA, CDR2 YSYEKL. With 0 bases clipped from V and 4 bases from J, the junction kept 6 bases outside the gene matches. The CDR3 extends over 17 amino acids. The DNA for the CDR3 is TGCGCCAGCAGCCAAGATACGGGACTAGCGCCGTACAATGAGCAGTTCTTC. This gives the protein CASSQDTGLAPYNEQFF.

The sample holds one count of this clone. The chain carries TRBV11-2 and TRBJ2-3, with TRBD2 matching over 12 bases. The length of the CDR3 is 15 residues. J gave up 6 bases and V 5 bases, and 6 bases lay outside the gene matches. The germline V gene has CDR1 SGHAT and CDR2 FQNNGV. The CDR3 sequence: CASSDLAGGPDTQYF. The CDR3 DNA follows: TGTGCCAGCAGCGACCTAGCGGGAGGGCCGGATACGCAGTATTTT.

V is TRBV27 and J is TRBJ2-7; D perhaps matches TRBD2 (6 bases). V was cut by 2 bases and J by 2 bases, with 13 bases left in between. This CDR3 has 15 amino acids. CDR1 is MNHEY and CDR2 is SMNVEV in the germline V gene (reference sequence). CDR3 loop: CASSLEEGPAYEQYF. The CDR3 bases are TGTGCCAGCAGTTTAGAGGAGGGGCCCGCCTACGAGCAGTACTTC.

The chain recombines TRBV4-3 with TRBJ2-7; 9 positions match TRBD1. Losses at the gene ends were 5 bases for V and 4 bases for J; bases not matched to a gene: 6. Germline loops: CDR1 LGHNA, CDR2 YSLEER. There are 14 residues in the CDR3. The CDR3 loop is CASSNRDREYEQYF. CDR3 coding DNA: TGCGCCAGCAGCAACCGGGACAGGGAATACGAGCAGTACTTC.